The 10 T cell receptor beta chains reported below all come from one sample, sequenced in a study of cytotoxic CD8 clonotypes in ibrutinib-treated CLL. Libraries were prepared by immunoSEQ multiplex PCR; TCRdb keeps only in-frame clonotypes and omits some of them. The sample contains approximately 91,000 clones, about four fifths of which appear only once. Material: PBMCs, obtained after 12 months of ibrutinib treatment. The receptor source for this set is a human donor with chronic lymphocytic leukemia.

The rearrangement links TRBV29-1 to TRBJ2-7; 7 bases agree with TRBD1. CDR1 and CDR2 (germline): SQVTM, ANQGSEA. The CDR3 extends over 13 amino acids. V shed 3 bases and J 2 bases; nucleotides not matched to a gene: 4. CDR3 sequence reads: CSVERQGAYEQYF. The CDR3 DNA reads as TGCAGCGTTGAGCGGCAGGGGGCCTACGAGCAGTACTTC.

This clone showed up many times. The chain employs TRBV18 and TRBJ1-5, with D possibly TRBD1 on 5 matching bases. Germline CDR1 and CDR2: KGHSH and LQKENI. Trimming stripped 6 bases from V and 2 bases from J, with 14 bases between. CDR3 length: 15 residues. The CDR3 reads CASSRGTSGNQPQHF. DNA for the CDR3: TGTGCCAGCTCCCGGGGGACCTCTGGCAATCAGCCCCAGCATTTT.

The chain has TRBV5-1 and TRBJ2-1; either TRBD1 or TRBD2 may fit D (6 bases each). CDR1 and CDR2 from the germline V gene are SGHRS and YFSETQ. This CDR3 has 16 residues. V lost 4 bases and J 8 bases, leaving 22 bases between the germline ends. The CDR3 DNA is TGCGCCAGCAGCCCCCTTGGCCGGGGGCTGGGGGATGAGCAGTTCTTC. Protein product: CASSPLGRGLGDEQFF.

The rearrangement links TRBV7-2 to TRBJ2-3, with TRBD2 identical over 9 bases. With 4 bases clipped from V and 5 bases from J, the junction kept 4 bases outside the gene matches. CDR3 length: 14 amino acids. The V gene's germline CDR1 is SGHTA and CDR2 FQGNSA. This CDR3 is CASSSREGLDTQYF. CDR3 in DNA: TGTGCCAGCAGCTCGCGGGAGGGCCTAGATACGCAGTATTTT.

The genes are TRBV19 and TRBJ2-6; TRBD1 agrees at 10 bases. The CDR3 covers 17 residues. Per the germline V gene, CDR1 is LNHDA and CDR2 is SQIVND (reference sequence). With 3 bases clipped from V and 9 bases from J, the junction kept 11 bases outside the gene matches. The CDR3 loop reads CASSIGDRGWWGNVLTF. The CDR3 nucleotides read TGTGCCAGTAGTATTGGGGACAGGGGATGGTGGGGCAACGTCCTGACTTTC. Based on the CDR3 plus reference TRBV19 and TRBJ2-6, the full variable domain is DGGITQSPKYLFRKEGQNVTLSCEQNLNHDAMYWYRQDPGQGLRLIYYSQIVNDFQKGDIAEGYSVSREKKESFPLTVTSAQKNPTAFYLCASSIGDRGWWGNVLTFGAGSRLTVL.

This clone has just a few counts. The chain employs TRBV7-3 and TRBJ1-2; D unresolved. The CDR3 extends over 13 amino acids. V was cut by 5 bases and J by 8 bases, with 15 bases left in between. Germline V CDR1 and CDR2: SGHTA, FQGTGA. CDR3: CASSQGRLKGYTF. As DNA, the CDR3 is TGTGCCAGCAGCCAAGGGCGGTTGAAGGGCTACACCTTC.

This chain uses TRBV4-3 with TRBJ1-4; D remains unclear. Trimming stripped 0 bases from V and 11 bases from J, with 4 bases between. CDR3 size: 11 residues. Per the germline V gene, CDR1 is LGHNA and CDR2 is YSLEER. The CDR3 DNA follows: TGCGCCAGCAGCCAAGAACGGAAACTGTTTTTT. Translation: CASSQERKLFF.

The chain combines TRBV18 with TRBJ2-7; 8 bases align to TRBD1. The CDR3 has 13 residues. In germline, CDR1 is KGHSH, CDR2 LQKENI. The V and J ends lost 4 bases and 3 bases, in that order; junction bases with no gene match: 2. For the CDR3, the DNA is TGTGCCAGCTCACTACAGGGGGGCTACGAGCAGTACTTC. It encodes CASSLQGGYEQYF. Looking up the rest from reference TRBV18 and TRBJ2-7 gives the full variable domain: NAGVMQNPRHLVRRRGQEARLRCSPMKGHSHVYWYRQLPEEGLKFMVYLQKENIIDESGMPKERFSAEFPKEGPSILRIQQVVRGDSAAYFCASSLQGGYEQYFGPGTRLTVT.

Worth noting for this clone: A read error may produce the germline difference seen at one junction end. J is TRBJ1-6 and V is TRBV27, with no clear D. The germline CDR1 and CDR2 sequences are MNHEY and SMNVEV (reference sequence). The CDR3 has 12 amino acids. CDR3 residues: CPPRAYNSPLHF. The CDR3 coding sequence is TGCCCCCCCCGGGCCTATAATTCACCCCTCCACTTT.

The chain uses TRBV7-7 and TRBJ2-3; D possibly corresponds to TRBD2 (6 bases). This CDR3 has 14 amino acids. The V gene lost 5 bases and the J gene lost 1 base, with 10 bases spanning the gap. Germline V gene lookup returns CDR1 SSHAT and CDR2 FNYEAQ (reference sequence). In nucleotides, the CDR3 is TGTGCCAGCAGCGCGGACTATCGCACAGATACGCAGTATTTT. Amino acids: CASSADYRTDTQYF.